This T cell receptor beta chain was profiled in a study of beta chain features in type 1 diabetes. Investigators reverse transcribed all isolated RNA, so they sequenced expressed TCRB transcripts. Libraries were prepared by immunoSEQ multiplex PCR; TCRdb keeps only in-frame clonotypes and omits some of them. The table lists around 160,000 clones, 63% of them singletons. Sort purity for all populations was recorded as exceeding 98%. Trimming took 7 bases from V and 0 from J, leaving 16 bases between them. This CDR3 comprises 16 residues. CDR1 SQVTM and CDR2 ANQGSEA come from the germline V gene. A remark on this clone: The antigen remains unidentified.

Points from the study as a whole: Moderate but significant shortening of TCRB CDR3s was recorded in all four CD4+ subsets from Type 1 diabetes patients.

The sequence was obtained from a man younger than 40 with type 1 diabetes. The genes are TRBV29-1 and TRBJ2-6; D possibly corresponds to TRBD1 (5 bases). Sequencing used naive CD4+ T cells from blood. The CDR3 DNA is TGCAGCGCAAGGACATATTTCCACTCTGGGGCCAACGTCCTGACTTTC. This sequence encodes CSARTYFHSGANVLTF.